These 9 T cell receptor beta chains were sequenced from one sample in a study of blood T cells in healthy people across ages. Combining a sample-barcoded 5' primer with a J-beta primer mix, a second PCR ran for about 7 to 11 cycles. TCRdb called the 5' RACE reads again in MiXCR, with one record for every CDR3 protein. The sample records 1.4 million or so distinct CDR3 sequences, 42% being singletons. The sequencing input was blood. Receptors originate from a young woman in good health.

This clonotype was found a few times. The chain links TRBV7-3 to TRBJ2-3; D unclear. Germline V lookup: CDR1 SGHTA, CDR2 FQGTGA. The V end lost 1 base, the J end lost 3 bases, and 11 bases lay between the germline ends. The CDR3 covers 15 residues. CDR3 region: CASSLKADLTDTQYF. CDR3 in DNA: TGTGCCAGCAGCTTAAAAGCAGACCTGACAGATACGCAGTATTTT.

This clonotype was counted only a few times. The chain links TRBV7-9 to TRBJ2-1; 13 bases are a match to TRBD2. V lost 4 bases and J lost 7; bases outside the gene matches: 4. The CDR3 sequence is 15 residues long. The germline gives CDR1 SEHNR, CDR2 FQNEAQ (reference sequence). In nucleotides, the CDR3 is TGTGCCAGCAGCTACGGACTAGCGGGAGTTAATGAGCAGTTCTTC. Protein sequence: CASSYGLAGVNEQFF. The full variable domain, with the rest looked up from reference TRBV7-9 and TRBJ2-1, is DTGVSQNPRHKITKRGQNVTFRCDPISEHNRLYWYRQTLGQGPEFLTYFQNEAQLEKSRLLSDRFSAERPKGSFSTLEIQRTEQGDSAMYLCASSYGLAGVNEQFFGPGTRLTVL.

This clonotype was counted only a few times. The chain carries TRBV12-3 or TRBV12-4 and TRBJ2-3; D possibly corresponds to TRBD2 (7 bases). This CDR3 is built from 16 residues. V was shortened by 5 bases and J by 0 bases, with 15 bases between the two germline ends. The CDR3 coding sequence is TGTGCCAGCAGTGCGACGCGGGGGCGTAGCACAGATACGCAGTATTTT. Encoded protein: CASSATRGRSTDTQYF.

The chain uses TRBV27 and TRBJ2-7; D remains unclear. The germline V gene encodes CDR1 MNHEY and CDR2 SMNVEV (reference sequence). The CDR3 totals 13 residues. V lost 7 bases to trimming and J lost 2 bases, with 12 bases between them. The chain's CDR3 is CASTDGQTYEQYF. In DNA, the CDR3 is TGTGCCAGCACGGATGGGCAAACCTACGAGCAGTACTTC.

The chain has TRBV29-1 and TRBJ2-3; D remains unclear. CDR1 is SQVTM, CDR2 ANQGSEA, per germline. V was cut by 5 bases and J by 4 bases, with 13 bases left in between. This CDR3 comprises 13 residues. The CDR3 region has the DNA TGCAGCGTTCGCACAACGGCGGCAGATACGCAGTATTTT. It translates to CSVRTTAADTQYF.

This clonotype turned up a few times. The chain combines TRBV5-6 with TRBJ1-2, with no clear D. The germline V gene encodes CDR1 SGHDT and CDR2 YYEEEE. Trimming left V 5 bases short and J 3 bases short, with 14 bases between. The CDR3 runs to 14 residues. CDR3: CASRRRGSDYGYTF. The CDR3 nucleotides are TGTGCCAGCAGACGCCGCGGTTCCGACTATGGCTACACCTTC.

This CDR3 is CSVEPRQGMTEAFF. In DNA, the CDR3 is TGCAGCGTTGAACCCCGACAGGGGATGACTGAAGCTTTCTTT. This chain connects TRBV29-1 to TRBJ1-1; 8 nucleotides agree with TRBD1. The CDR3 spans 14 residues. Trimming cost V 2 bases and J 5 bases; bases outside gene matches: 7. Per germline, CDR1 SQVTM and CDR2 ANQGSEA. Full variable domain (remainder filled in from reference TRBV29-1 and TRBJ1-1): SAVISQKPSRDICQRGTSLTIQCQVDSQVTMMFWYRQQPGQSLTLIATANQGSEATYESGFVIDKFPISRPNLTFSTLTVSNMSPEDSSIYLCSVEPRQGMTEAFFGQGTRLTVV.

This rearrangement joins TRBV2 to TRBJ2-3, with TRBD2 matching 8 bases. The CDR3 covers 13 residues. Per the germline V gene, CDR1 is SNHLY and CDR2 is FYNNEI. J was trimmed by 6 bases and V by 7 bases; bases with no gene match: 6. CDR3 loop: CASKWGGGDTQYF. The CDR3 nucleotides read TGTGCCAGCAAGTGGGGCGGGGGGGATACGCAGTATTTT.

The chain couples TRBV2 to TRBJ2-7; no definite D call. The CDR3 has 14 amino acids. Germline CDR1 SNHLY, CDR2 FYNNEI. Between the trimmed V and J ends, which lost 3 bases and 0 bases, there was a span of 9 bases. DNA for the CDR3: TGTGCCAGCAGTGATCATCCTATCTCCTACGAGCAGTACTTC. Residues: CASSDHPISYEQYF.